The next 9 T cell receptor beta chains were all read from a single sample in a study of T cells in Graves' hyperthyroidism and ophthalmopathy. The investigators amplified TCR beta CDR3 regions from RNA transcripts. Initially, a first-round RT-PCR of the TCR CDR3 employed the HTBI primer set. Each CDR3 protein gets one entry after TCRdb re-called the multiplex PCR reads with MiXCR. The sample has 500,000 to 650,000 distinct CDR3 sequences, 15% to 20% seen once; the top ten hold roughly a sixth. Sequenced material: blood. The receptor source for this set is a woman under 30 with Graves' ophthalmopathy.

The table lists this clonotype with many counts. The rearrangement uses TRBV2 and TRBJ2-3; a possible D gene is TRBD2 (5 bases). The CDR3 has 13 residues. Trimming left V 7 bases short and J 2 bases short, with 10 bases between. The germline gives CDR1 SNHLY, CDR2 FYNNEI. The chain's CDR3 is CASKKRFTDTQYF. The CDR3 DNA sequence: TGTGCCAGCAAAAAGCGGTTCACAGATACGCAGTATTTT.

This chain uses TRBV12-3 or TRBV12-4 with TRBJ1-1; D is unclear. The CDR3 has 12 amino acids. Trimming shortened V by 5 bases and J by 5 bases, and 9 bases separated the two germline ends. The CDR3, as DNA: TGTGCCAGCAGTGTGACATGGACTGAAGCTTTCTTT. Translating gives CASSVTWTEAFF.

This clonotype came up many times. V gene TRBV20-1 combines with J gene TRBJ2-3; the match to TRBD2 covers 11 bases. The CDR3 loop spans 15 amino acids. CDR1 and CDR2 (germline): DFQATT, SNEGSKA (reference sequence). Trimming cost V 3 bases and J 8 bases; bases outside gene matches: 10. CDR3 in DNA: TGCAGTGCTAGGGATCGACTAGCGGGATGGGGTACGCAGTATTTT. It yields the protein CSARDRLAGWGTQYF.

The J gene is TRBJ1-5, the V gene TRBV20-1; D remains ambiguous. There are 13 residues in the CDR3. Trimming shortened V by 5 bases and J by 2 bases, and 10 bases separated the two germline ends. Germline loops: CDR1 DFQATT, CDR2 SNEGSKA (reference sequence). The CDR3 loop is CSALRIGNQPQHF. As DNA, the CDR3 is TGCAGTGCTCTACGTATCGGCAATCAGCCCCAGCATTTT.

This clonotype occurred many times. The V gene is TRBV27, the J gene TRBJ2-3, with D unresolved. Trimming stripped 3 bases from V and 9 bases from J, with 19 bases between. This CDR3 contains 15 residues. CDR1 and CDR2 (germline): MNHEY, SMNVEV (reference sequence). The CDR3 region has the DNA TGTGCCAGCAGTTTTCAAAACTTCCGGACCTCAACGCAGTATTTT. This codes for CASSFQNFRTSTQYF.

This clonotype was counted ten times or more. The chain couples TRBV3-1 to TRBJ2-5; TRBD2 aligns across 9 bases. The germline V gene has CDR1 LGHDT and CDR2 YNNKEL (reference sequence). The CDR3 consists of 15 residues. Germline trimming cut 6 bases from V and 3 bases from J; bases unmatched to any gene: 8. CDR3 sequence reads: CASRHRRLAEETQYF. Written as DNA, the CDR3 is TGTGCCAGCAGGCATCGAAGACTAGCGGAAGAGACCCAGTACTTC.

This clonotype was seen at least ten times. The chain couples TRBV6-1 to TRBJ2-1; D gene ambiguous. There are 16 residues in the CDR3. Trimming left V 8 bases short and J 2 bases short, with 19 bases between. Germline lookup yields CDR1 MNHNS and CDR2 SASEGT. CDR3 residues: CASSQSRVLTYNEQFF. In nucleotides, the CDR3 is TGTGCCAGCTCCCAATCACGGGTCCTGACCTACAATGAGCAGTTCTTC.

This clonotype was recorded a few times. This may arise from a read error, as a much more abundant clone is one base away. This chain uses TRBV11-2 with TRBJ1-1; no clear D. Germline loops: CDR1 SGHAT, CDR2 FQNNGV. The ends were cut back, 1 base at V and 1 base at J, with 7 bases in the middle. The CDR3 is 14 amino acids. CDR3 in DNA: TGTGCCAGCAGCTTAGGGGTGCAGAACACTGAAGCTTTCTTT. It is translated as CASSLGVQNTEAFF. Using reference TRBV11-2 and TRBJ1-1 for the parts outside the CDR3, the full variable domain is EAGVAQSPRYKIIEKRQSVAFWCNPISGHATLYWYQQILGQGPKLLIQFQNNGVVDDSQLPKDRFSAERLKGVDSTLKIQPAKLEDSAVYLCASSLGVQNTEAFFGQGTRLTVV.

A few counts support this clonotype. The V and J genes are TRBV20-1 and TRBJ2-5; 8 bases agree with TRBD2. The germline gives CDR1 DFQATT, CDR2 SNEGSKA (reference sequence). Germline trimming cut 6 bases from V and 5 bases from J; bases unmatched to any gene: 11. This CDR3 is 14 amino acids long. The CDR3 coding sequence is TGCAGTGCGGCCCTCGCGGGGGGCCCCGAGACCCAGTACTTC. As protein: CSAALAGGPETQYF.